The 28 T cell receptor beta chains reported below all come from one sample, sequenced in a study of technical replicates of blood from a handful of donors. This table comes from immunoSEQ multiplex PCR, and its TCRdb copy is limited to in-frame clones, with some not included. The table includes roughly 82,000 clones, roughly 95% detected once. Sequencing was carried out using T cells isolated from PBMCs. The source of these receptors is a human donor in good health.

This rearrangement joins TRBV6-1 to TRBJ1-5; TRBD1 agrees at 9 bases. From germline, CDR1 is MNHNS and CDR2 SASEGT. The CDR3 length is 14 residues. V lost 8 bases and J lost 6; bases outside the gene matches: 8. CDR3 DNA sequence: TGTGCCAGCGACGACAGGGGGTTAAGTCAGCCCCAGCATTTT. Translated: CASDDRGLSQPQHF.

The J gene is TRBJ2-7, the V gene TRBV7-9; tentative D call: TRBD1 (6 bases). The CDR3 is 13 amino acids. From germline, CDR1 is SEHNR and CDR2 FQNEAQ (reference sequence). V was pared by 5 bases and J by 4 bases, with 12 bases between. The CDR3 region has the DNA TGTGCCAGCAGCCTGTCGGACAGATACGAGCAGTACTTC. Encoded protein: CASSLSDRYEQYF.

This clone has just one count. The chain combines TRBV6-1 with TRBJ1-1; D ambiguous. V dropped 8 bases and J dropped 5 bases, with 15 bases sitting between them. CDR1 is MNHNS, CDR2 SASEGT, per germline. The CDR3 is 13 residues long. In nucleotides, the CDR3 is TGTGCCAGCTGCGGTCGTGTCGGGACTGAAGCTTTCTTT. Translating it yields CASCGRVGTEAFF.

The chain joins TRBV15 to TRBJ1-5; no definite D call. The CDR3 contains 15 residues. Per germline, CDR1 LNHNV and CDR2 YYDKDF (reference sequence). Deletions cut 0 bases from V and 6 bases from J, with 12 bases between. CDR3 in DNA: TGTGCCACCAGCAGAGAAACGGGGATCGTTCAGCCCCAGCATTTT. Translation: CATSRETGIVQPQHF.

V gene TRBV5-1 combines with J gene TRBJ1-1; tentative D call: TRBD1 (5 bases). The V end lost 0 bases, the J end lost 1 base, and 7 bases lay between the germline ends. CDR1 and CDR2 from the germline V gene are SGHRS and YFSETQ. CDR3 length: 14 amino acids. CDR3 sequence reads: CASSLGGENTEAFF. In nucleotides, the CDR3 is TGCGCCAGCAGCTTGGGGGGCGAGAACACTGAAGCTTTCTTT.

The rearrangement uses TRBV5-1 and TRBJ2-7, with 7 bases lining up with TRBD2. Germline loops: CDR1 SGHRS, CDR2 YFSETQ. This CDR3 region has 16 residues. Trimming took 0 bases from V and 2 from J; bases not matched to a gene: 8. The CDR3 DNA is TGCGCCAGCAGCTTGGATCCGGGACTACTTACCTACGAGCAGTACTTC. Its protein product is CASSLDPGLLTYEQYF.

The J gene is TRBJ2-3, the V gene TRBV9, with 8 bases fitting TRBD2. The CDR3 loop spans 15 amino acids. CDR1 SGDLS and CDR2 YYNGEE come from the germline V gene. With 4 bases clipped from V and 3 bases from J, the junction kept 7 bases outside the gene matches. The CDR3 loop is CASSPGGLGTDTQYF. CDR3 DNA: TGTGCCAGCAGCCCGGGAGGGCTGGGGACAGATACGCAGTATTTT. The full variable domain, completed using reference TRBV9 and TRBJ2-3, is DSGVTQTPKHLITATGQRVTLRCSPRSGDLSVYWYQQSLDQGLQFLIQYYNGEERAKGNILERFSAQQFPDLHSELNLSSLELGDSALYFCASSPGGLGTDTQYFGPGTRLTVL.

Here the CDR3 DNA reads TGTGCCAGCAGTCCCTCGCTGGGGCGTAATGAAAAACTGTTTTTT. Translation: CASSPSLGRNEKLFF. The genes are TRBV27 and TRBJ1-4; a possible D gene is TRBD1 (5 bases). CDR1 is MNHEY, CDR2 SMNVEV, per germline (reference sequence). Trimming shortened V by 5 bases and J by 4 bases, and 14 bases separated the two germline ends. This CDR3 contains 15 residues.

This clone was counted once. This CDR3 is CASSVDAGTGELFF. Here the CDR3 DNA reads TGTGCCAGCAGCGTAGATGCGGGGACCGGGGAGCTGTTTTTT. The rearrangement uses TRBV9 and TRBJ2-2, with TRBD2 as a possible D gene (6 bases). The CDR3 sequence is 14 residues long. Trimming shortened V by 0 bases and J by 5 bases, and 8 bases separated the two germline ends. Per germline, CDR1 SGDLS and CDR2 YYNGEE.

The V and J genes are TRBV10-3 and TRBJ1-2; D gene ambiguous. Deletions cut 8 bases from V and 6 bases from J, with 13 bases between. This CDR3 comprises 12 residues. Germline V CDR1 and CDR2: ENHRY, SYGVKD. CDR3 residues: CAISGRNDGYTF. In nucleotides, the CDR3 is TGTGCCATCTCTGGCAGGAACGATGGCTACACCTTC.

This chain uses TRBV7-6 with TRBJ2-1, with TRBD2 as a possible D gene (6 bases). Trimming shortened V by 5 bases and J by 4 bases, and 12 bases separated the two germline ends. CDR1 is SGHVS, CDR2 FNYEAQ, per germline. This CDR3 region has 14 residues. CDR3 in amino acids: CASSERDFYNEQFF. The DNA of the CDR3 is TGTGCCAGCAGCGAAAGGGACTTTTACAATGAGCAGTTCTTC.

Points on this clone: In the same sample, other DNA sequences code for this CDR3. The chain uses TRBV5-1 and TRBJ2-7; 13 bases are shared with TRBD2. The CDR3 has 14 amino acids. V lost 3 bases, J lost 4 bases, and 1 base stayed unmatched. CDR1 and CDR2 (germline): SGHRS, YFSETQ. The CDR3 here is CASSWTSGSYEQYF. The DNA for the CDR3 is TGCGCCAGCAGCTGGACTAGCGGGAGTTACGAGCAGTACTTC.

Notes on this clone: Other DNA sequences in the sample encode the same CDR3. The V gene is TRBV7-9, the J gene TRBJ1-5; 8 bases are shared with TRBD1. Per the germline V gene, CDR1 is SEHNR and CDR2 is FQNEAQ (reference sequence). CDR3 length: 17 amino acids. V lost 3 bases, J lost 9 bases, and 16 bases stayed unmatched. CDR3 region: CASSFKPGQVSIRPQHF. In nucleotides, the CDR3 is TGTGCCAGCAGCTTTAAGCCGGGACAGGTCTCAATTCGGCCCCAGCATTTT.

The V gene is TRBV2, the J gene TRBJ1-2; 7 nucleotides match TRBD1. With 3 bases clipped from V and 4 bases from J, the junction kept 14 bases outside the gene matches. This CDR3 is built from 17 residues. CDR1 is SNHLY, CDR2 FYNNEI, per germline. CDR3 coding DNA: TGTGCCAGCAGTGACCAGCCCACAGGGGCACCCTCCTATGGCTACACCTTC. Its translation: CASSDQPTGAPSYGYTF.

The V and J genes are TRBV28 and TRBJ2-1; 10 bases align to TRBD2. With V trimmed by 5 bases and J by 7 bases, 5 bases remained unmatched. There are 14 residues in the CDR3. Germline V gene lookup returns CDR1 MDHEN and CDR2 SYDVKM. CDR3 nucleotides: TGTGCCAGCAGTGCCCTAGCGGGAGAGAATGAGCAGTTCTTC. Its translation is CASSALAGENEQFF.

This clone was recorded only once. The gene calls are TRBV7-6 and TRBJ2-1; unclear D gene. The V and J ends lost 5 bases and 0 bases respectively, with 8 bases between them. Per the germline V gene, CDR1 is SGHVS and CDR2 is FNYEAQ. The CDR3 spans 14 residues. The CDR3 protein is CASSDRSSYNEQFF. CDR3 nucleotides: TGTGCCAGCAGCGACCGGAGCTCCTACAATGAGCAGTTCTTC.

V usage is TRBV11-2 and J usage is TRBJ2-7, with TRBD1 matching over 9 bases. Germline assignment: CDR1 SGHAT and CDR2 FQNNGV. Germline trimming cut 4 bases from V and 2 bases from J; bases unmatched to any gene: 6. This CDR3 contains 15 residues. CDR3 sequence reads: CASSSGTGRAYEQYF. CDR3 bases: TGTGCCAGCAGCTCTGGGACAGGGAGGGCCTACGAGCAGTACTTC. Complete variable domain (other parts from reference TRBV11-2 and TRBJ2-7): EAGVAQSPRYKIIEKRQSVAFWCNPISGHATLYWYQQILGQGPKLLIQFQNNGVVDDSQLPKDRFSAERLKGVDSTLKIQPAKLEDSAVYLCASSSGTGRAYEQYFGPGTRLTVT.

The J gene is TRBJ2-2, the V gene TRBV27, with 8 bases aligning to TRBD1. J lost 4 bases, V lost 4 bases, and 5 bases had no gene match. The CDR3 is 15 amino acids. Per germline, CDR1 MNHEY and CDR2 SMNVEV (reference sequence). The CDR3 DNA sequence: TGTGCCAGCAGTTCTCTTACAGGGGGCACCGGGGAGCTGTTTTTT. As protein: CASSSLTGGTGELFF.

This rearrangement joins TRBV30 to TRBJ1-1; the match to TRBD1 covers 10 bases. The V segment lost 1 base and the J segment 4 bases; nucleotides outside the gene matches: 9. CDR3 length: 16 amino acids. Germline-derived CDR1 and CDR2 are GTSNPN and SVGIG (reference sequence). CDR3 DNA: TGTGCCTGGAGTGGGGGGGGGACAGGGGCCCTCACTGAAGCTTTCTTT. Translating it yields CAWSGGGTGALTEAFF. The full variable domain, with the rest looked up from reference TRBV30 and TRBJ1-1, is SQTIHQWPATLVQPVGSPLSLECTVEGTSNPNLYWYRQAAGRGLQLLFYSVGIGQISSEVPQNLSASRPQDRQFILSSKKLLLSDSGFYLCAWSGGGTGALTEAFFGQGTRLTVV.

The chain uses TRBV6-5 and TRBJ1-6; 9 bases agree with TRBD1. CDR3 length: 13 residues. The germline CDR1 and CDR2 sequences are MNHEY and SVGAGI. Losses at the gene ends were 6 bases for V and 10 bases for J; bases not matched to a gene: 4. CDR3 loop: CASRGTGRSPLHF. The CDR3 DNA reads TGTGCCAGCAGAGGGACAGGGAGGTCACCCCTCCACTTT.

The CDR3 protein is CASSSGSSMGYTF. The CDR3 DNA follows: TGTGCCAGCAGCTCCGGGAGTTCTATGGGCTACACCTTC. The chain recombines TRBV7-2 with TRBJ1-2; D gene unclear. Germline assignment: CDR1 SGHTA and CDR2 FQGNSA. This CDR3 contains 13 residues. Trimming cost V 4 bases and J 8 bases, with 14 bases left between them.

This rearrangement joins TRBV7-7 to TRBJ1-2; D not resolved. The CDR3 runs 14 residues. In germline, CDR1 is SSHAT, CDR2 FNYEAQ (reference sequence). V lost 4 bases and J lost 4, with 13 bases in between. The CDR3: CASSSTPGGYGYTF. The CDR3 DNA sequence: TGTGCCAGCAGCTCTACGCCAGGAGGCTATGGCTACACCTTC.

This chain uses TRBV15 with TRBJ1-2, with D possibly being TRBD1 (5 bases). CDR3 length equals 13 residues. Germline V gives CDR1 LNHNV, CDR2 YYDKDF (reference sequence). The V gene lost 9 bases and the J gene lost 2 bases, with 13 bases spanning the gap. This CDR3 is CATSAGSNYGYTF. CDR3 DNA: TGTGCCACTAGCGCAGGGTCGAACTATGGCTACACCTTC.

V gene TRBV27 combines with J gene TRBJ2-1; 9 bases line up with TRBD2. CDR1 is MNHEY and CDR2 is SMNVEV in the germline V gene (reference sequence). The CDR3 has 16 residues. The V segment lost 6 bases and the J segment 4 bases; nucleotides outside the gene matches: 10. The chain's CDR3 is CASRRVAGVRYNEQFF. CDR3 DNA: TGTGCCAGCAGAAGAGTAGCGGGAGTACGGTACAATGAGCAGTTCTTC.

The chain carries TRBV5-1 and TRBJ2-5; a possible D gene is TRBD2 (5 bases). The CDR3 runs 13 residues. The ends were cut back, 0 bases at V and 5 bases at J, with 8 bases in the middle. Germline V gene lookup returns CDR1 SGHRS and CDR2 YFSETQ. CDR3 loop: CASSLGGSETQYF. CDR3 nucleotides: TGCGCCAGCAGCTTGGGTGGGAGCGAGACCCAGTACTTC.

The chain links TRBV2 to TRBJ2-3; a weak D match, TRBD2 (5 bases). The V end was cut by 8 bases, the J end by 5 bases, with 8 bases between. CDR3 size: 11 residues. The germline V gene has CDR1 SNHLY and CDR2 FYNNEI. The CDR3 sequence: CASCGGDTQYF. As DNA, the CDR3 is TGTGCCAGCTGCGGAGGAGATACGCAGTATTTT.

The V and J genes are TRBV5-4 and TRBJ2-3; D gene uncertain. Per germline, CDR1 SGHNT and CDR2 YYREEE (reference sequence). The CDR3 has 12 amino acids. Trimming stripped 2 bases from V and 4 bases from J, with 5 bases between. In DNA, the CDR3 is TGTGCCAGCAGCTTCACAGCAGATACGCAGTATTTT. It specifies CASSFTADTQYF.

The CDR3 region is CASSAGAGAYEQYF. The CDR3 bases are TGCGCCAGCTCTGCTGGGGCGGGAGCCTACGAGCAGTACTTC. The chain couples TRBV5-1 to TRBJ2-7, with 7 bases identical to TRBD2. Trimming took 7 bases from V and 2 from J; bases not matched to a gene: 9. The germline V gene encodes CDR1 SGHRS and CDR2 YFSETQ. The CDR3 consists of 14 residues.